This TCR beta chain originates from a study of blood T cell repertoires in COVID-19. For the study at large: The cDNA or gDNA used as material had been derived from T cells, B-cell-depleted T cells, or PBMCs.

From germline, CDR1 is MNHEY and CDR2 SVGAGI. The CDR3 contains 13 residues. Trimming left V 6 bases short and J 0 bases short, with 6 bases between. In the original analysis: Amplification from reference gene primers served as the basis for estimated nucleated cell counts. This table comes from immunoSEQ multiplex PCR, and its TCRdb copy is limited to in-frame clones, with some not included. The V and J calls and clone size are taken from that table; D and trimming were inferred from the DNA. The repertoire consists of hundreds of thousands of clones, with about 90% occurring once and the leading ten covering around 3.5%.

This receptor was taken from a woman aged 18-30 years who had recovered from COVID-19. The chain combines TRBV6-5 with TRBJ2-1; D not certain. Sample: peripheral blood. The CDR3 sequence: CASSFSSYNEQFF. As DNA, the CDR3 is TGTGCCAGCAGCTTCAGCTCCTACAATGAGCAGTTCTTC.